This TCR beta chain was profiled in a study of T-cell reconstitution after alpha-beta-depleted transplantation in children. Only a few counts were recorded for this clonotype. Its antigen is currently unknown. V shed 6 bases and J 3 bases; nucleotides not matched to a gene: 1. CDR1 and CDR2 (germline): MGHDK, SYGVNS. CDR3 size: 13 residues. Study findings and constraints: After transplant, high TCRbeta diversity at day 60 in some patients arose from surviving recipient T cells and thymic progenitors. There were reportedly several hundred expanded graft clones from which alpha-beta T cells came about two months after transplant. T-cell counts and diversity at one year following transplant were attributed mainly to newly produced T cells.

Unique molecular identifiers were incorporated into the prepared TCRbeta library. From the PCR reads, TCRdb called clonotypes with MiXCR, one entry per CDR3 protein. The table lists fewer than 85,000 distinct CDR3 sequences, 13% to 15% of them singletons, with 25% to 35% in the top ten. This receptor was identified in a male patient aged 2-15 years who had a stem cell transplant for acute lymphoblastic leukemia, so the T cells may come from the graft donor. The input for sequencing was PBMCs, mostly from graft donor cells, taken 180 days after TCRalphabeta/CD19-depleted stem cell transplant. This sequence joins TRBV25-1 and TRBJ1-2, with 10 bases matching TRBD1. CDR3 protein: CASRGTGDYGYTF. The CDR3 DNA follows: TGTGCCAGCAGAGGGACAGGGGACTATGGCTACACCTTC.